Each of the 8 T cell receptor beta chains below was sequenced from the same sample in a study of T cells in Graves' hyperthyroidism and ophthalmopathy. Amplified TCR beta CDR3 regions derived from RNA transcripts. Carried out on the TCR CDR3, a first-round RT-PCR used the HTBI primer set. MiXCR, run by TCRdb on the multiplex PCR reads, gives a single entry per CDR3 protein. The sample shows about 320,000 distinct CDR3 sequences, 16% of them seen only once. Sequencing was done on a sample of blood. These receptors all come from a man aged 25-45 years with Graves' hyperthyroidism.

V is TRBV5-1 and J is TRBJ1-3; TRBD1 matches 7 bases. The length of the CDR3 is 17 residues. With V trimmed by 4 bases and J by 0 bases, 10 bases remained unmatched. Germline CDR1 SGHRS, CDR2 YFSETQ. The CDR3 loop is CASSPTGFGASGNTIYF. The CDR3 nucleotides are TGCGCCAGCAGCCCGACAGGGTTCGGGGCCTCTGGAAACACCATATATTTT.

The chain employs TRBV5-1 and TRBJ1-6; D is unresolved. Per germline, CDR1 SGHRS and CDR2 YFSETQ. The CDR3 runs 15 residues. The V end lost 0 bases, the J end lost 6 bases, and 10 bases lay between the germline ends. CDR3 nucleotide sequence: TGCGCCAGCAGCTTGGCCGTGGCGGGTAATTCACCCCTCCACTTT. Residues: CASSLAVAGNSPLHF.

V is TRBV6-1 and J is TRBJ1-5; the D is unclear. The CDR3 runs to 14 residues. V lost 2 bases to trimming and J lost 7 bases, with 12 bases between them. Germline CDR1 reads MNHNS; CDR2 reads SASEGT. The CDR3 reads CASSESGSGQPQHF. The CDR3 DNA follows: TGTGCCAGCAGTGAATCGGGGAGCGGGCAGCCCCAGCATTTT.

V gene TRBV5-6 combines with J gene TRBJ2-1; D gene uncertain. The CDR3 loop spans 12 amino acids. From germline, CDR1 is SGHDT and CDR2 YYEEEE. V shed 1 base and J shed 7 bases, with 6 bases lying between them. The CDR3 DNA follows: TGTGCCAGCAGCTTGTGGCAGAATGAGCAGTTCTTC. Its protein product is CASSLWQNEQFF. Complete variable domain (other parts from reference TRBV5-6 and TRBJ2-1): DAGVTQSPTHLIKTRGQQVTLRCSPKSGHDTVSWYQQALGQGPQFIFQYYEEEERQRGNFPDRFSGHQFPNYSSELNVNALLLGDSALYLCASSLWQNEQFFGPGTRLTVL.

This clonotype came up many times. The CDR3 coding sequence is TGTGCCAGCAGTTTAGGGGGTTTACATGAAAAACTGTTTTTT. Protein product: CASSLGGLHEKLFF. The chain recombines TRBV28 with TRBJ1-4, with D possibly TRBD1 on 5 matching bases. This CDR3 spans 14 amino acids. Per the germline V gene, CDR1 is MDHEN and CDR2 is SYDVKM. V was cut by 2 bases and J by 6 bases, with 10 bases left in between.

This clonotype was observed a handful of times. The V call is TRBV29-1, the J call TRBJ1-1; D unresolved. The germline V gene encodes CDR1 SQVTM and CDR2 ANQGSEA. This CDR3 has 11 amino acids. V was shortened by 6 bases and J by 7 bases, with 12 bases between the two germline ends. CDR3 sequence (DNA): TGCAGCGTGGCCCTTACGAATGAAGCTTTCTTT. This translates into CSVALTNEAFF. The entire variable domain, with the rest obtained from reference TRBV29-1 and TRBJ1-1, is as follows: SAVISQKPSRDICQRGTSLTIQCQVDSQVTMMFWYRQQPGQSLTLIATANQGSEATYESGFVIDKFPISRPNLTFSTLTVSNMSPEDSSIYLCSVALTNEAFFGQGTRLTVV.

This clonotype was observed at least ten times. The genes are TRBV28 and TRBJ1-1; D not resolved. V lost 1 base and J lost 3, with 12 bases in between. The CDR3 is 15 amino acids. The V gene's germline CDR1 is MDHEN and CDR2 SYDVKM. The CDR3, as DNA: TGTGCCAGCAGTTTATTGACTCGGGGAGACACTGAAGCTTTCTTT. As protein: CASSLLTRGDTEAFF. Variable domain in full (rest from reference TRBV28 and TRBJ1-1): DVKVTQSSRYLVKRTGEKVFLECVQDMDHENMFWYRQDPGLGLRLIYFSYDVKMKEKGDIPEGYSVSREKKERFSLILESASTNQTSMYLCASSLLTRGDTEAFFGQGTRLTVV.

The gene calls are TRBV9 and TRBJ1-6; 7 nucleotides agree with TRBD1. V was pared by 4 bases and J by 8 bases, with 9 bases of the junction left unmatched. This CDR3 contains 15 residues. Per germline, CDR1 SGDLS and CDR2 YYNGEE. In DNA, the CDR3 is TGTGCCAGCAGCCCTCTGGGACAGCCTCATTCACCCCTCCACTTT. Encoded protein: CASSPLGQPHSPLHF.